A selection of T cell receptor beta chains follows, all from one sample in a study of Tregs in tolerant kidney transplant recipients. Generated by immunoSEQ multiplex PCR, the TCRdb table keeps only in-frame clones and is missing some. The repertoire holds about 110,000 clones, with roughly 89% as singletons. The starting material was CD4+ T cells from blood, obtained before the transplant. Source of these receptors: a human donor who received a combined kidney and bone marrow transplant. CDR3s include the opening cysteine and the closing phenylalanine or tryptophan. The D gene is left open where the match is weak. Part of the rows lack a size; the others show once, few, many or a class for expanded clones.

D gene,J gene,V gene,clone size,CDR3 protein,CDR3 DNA
NA,TRBJ1-3,TRBV2,NA,CASRLRESGNTIYF,TGTGCCAGCAGACTCAGGGAATCTGGAAACACCATATATTTT
TRBD1,TRBJ2-7,TRBV6-5,NA,CASSYFPSGQPYEQYF,TGTGCCAGCAGTTACTTTCCGTCGGGACAGCCATACGAGCAGTACTTC
NA,TRBJ2-7,TRBV27,NA,CASSKGGTVVATEQYF,TGTGCCAGCAGTAAGGGCGGGACAGTAGTAGCCACCGAGCAGTACTTC
NA,TRBJ1-4,TRBV28,NA,CASSSTQAAGEKLFF,TGTGCCAGCAGCTCCACACAGGCGGCCGGGGAAAAACTGTTTTTT
TRBD1,TRBJ2-1,TRBV5-1,NA,CASSQQHRGVNEQFF,TGCGCCAGCAGCCAACAACACAGGGGTGTTAATGAGCAGTTCTTC
TRBD1,TRBJ1-5,TRBV4-1,NA,CASSPLGDSANQPQHF,TGCGCCAGCAGCCCCCTGGGGGACAGCGCCAATCAGCCCCAGCATTTT
NA,TRBJ1-2,TRBV30,NA,CASRAGAGSYGYTF,TGTGCCTCCCGGGCGGGGGCAGGGTCCTATGGCTACACCTTC
NA,TRBJ2-6,TRBV30,NA,CAWSRDRISSGANVLTF,TGTGCCTGGAGCCGTGACAGGATCAGCTCTGGGGCCAACGTCCTGACTTTC
TRBD1,TRBJ1-5,TRBV19,once,CASRPGTGGNQPQHF,TGTGCCAGTAGACCGGGGACAGGAGGCAATCAGCCCCAGCATTTT
NA,TRBJ2-3,TRBV6-5,NA,CASNQGSTQYF,TGTGCCAGCAACCAGGGGAGTACGCAGTATTTT
NA,TRBJ2-5,TRBV5-1,NA,CASSDGASKGETQYF,TGCGCCAGCAGCGATGGCGCGTCCAAGGGGGAGACCCAGTACTTC
NA,TRBJ1-3,TRBV19,once,CASREPGDPGNTIYF,TGTGCCAGTAGAGAACCAGGGGACCCTGGAAACACCATATATTTT
NA,TRBJ2-5,TRBV27,NA,CATGRGRGGPQWETQYF,TGTGCCACCGGCCGGGGGAGGGGGGGACCGCAGTGGGAGACCCAGTACTTC
TRBD2,TRBJ2-3,TRBV10-1,NA,CASSEQRGVTDTQYF,TGCGCCAGCAGTGAGCAGCGGGGGGTTACAGATACGCAGTATTTT
TRBD1,TRBJ1-1,TRBV19,NA,CASSIDRVGTEAFF,TGTGCCAGTAGTATTGACAGGGTTGGCACTGAAGCTTTCTTT
NA,TRBJ2-5,TRBV5-4,NA,CASSLDREIGETQYF,TGTGCCAGCAGCTTGGACAGGGAGATAGGGGAGACCCAGTACTTC
TRBD2,TRBJ2-5,TRBV10-1,NA,CASSEPSGGQETQYF,TGCGCCAGCAGTGAACCTAGCGGGGGTCAAGAGACCCAGTACTTC
TRBD2,TRBJ2-3,TRBV9,NA,CASSLASGSGDTQYF,TGTGCCAGCAGCTTGGCTAGCGGGAGTGGAGATACGCAGTATTTT
NA,TRBJ2-5,TRBV5-1,NA,CASSTRRAQETQYF,TGCGCCAGCAGCACCCGGAGGGCCCAAGAGACCCAGTACTTC
TRBD1,TRBJ1-2,TRBV10-3,NA,CAISQGDYGYTF,TGTGCCATCTCTCAGGGGGACTATGGCTACACCTTC
NA,TRBJ2-7,TRBV30,NA,CAWGGGSYEQYF,TGTGCCTGGGGGGGCGGATCCTACGAGCAGTACTTC
NA,TRBJ2-3,TRBV2,NA,CASLRDIPTDTQYF,TGTGCCAGCCTCCGGGACATACCCACAGATACGCAGTATTTT
NA,TRBJ2-5,TRBV2,NA,CASSEAGGPPYF,TGTGCCAGCAGTGAAGCGGGCGGGCCCCCATACTTC
NA,TRBJ1-1,TRBV19,NA,CASSLSLMNTEAFF,TGTGCCAGTAGTCTCAGTTTAATGAACACTGAAGCTTTCTTT
NA,TRBJ1-1,TRBV18,NA,CASSPLVAVTLNTEAFF,TGTGCCAGCTCACCATTGGTGGCAGTTACGTTGAACACTGAAGCTTTCTTT
NA,TRBJ2-7,TRBV6-5,NA,CASSYSILEPREQYF,TGTGCCAGCAGTTACTCGATCTTGGAACCTAGGGAGCAGTACTTC
TRBD2,TRBJ2-5,TRBV11-3,NA,CASSLLAVFQETQYF,TGTGCCAGCAGCTTGCTAGCGGTATTCCAAGAGACCCAGTACTTC
NA,TRBJ1-3,TRBV6-1,NA,CGGGSTTRNTIYF,TGTGGGGGGGGGTCAACAACTAGAAACACCATATATTTT
NA,TRBJ1-2,TRBV27,NA,CASSFKVDSKVHYGYTF,TGTGCCAGCAGTTTTAAGGTCGACAGTAAGGTTCACTATGGCTACACCTTC
NA,TRBJ1-3,TRBV4-1,NA,CASSQEFSGWGNTIYF,TGCGCCAGCAGCCAAGAGTTTTCAGGGTGGGGAAACACCATATATTTT
NA,TRBJ2-3,TRBV27,NA,CASSLSNPGGLSTDTQYF,TGTGCCAGCAGTTTATCGAACCCCGGGGGGCTGAGCACAGATACGCAGTATTTT
TRBD2,TRBJ2-5,TRBV9,NA,CASTKGPHSGRAEETQYF,TGTGCCAGCACCAAGGGCCCTCATAGCGGGAGGGCCGAGGAGACCCAGTACTTC